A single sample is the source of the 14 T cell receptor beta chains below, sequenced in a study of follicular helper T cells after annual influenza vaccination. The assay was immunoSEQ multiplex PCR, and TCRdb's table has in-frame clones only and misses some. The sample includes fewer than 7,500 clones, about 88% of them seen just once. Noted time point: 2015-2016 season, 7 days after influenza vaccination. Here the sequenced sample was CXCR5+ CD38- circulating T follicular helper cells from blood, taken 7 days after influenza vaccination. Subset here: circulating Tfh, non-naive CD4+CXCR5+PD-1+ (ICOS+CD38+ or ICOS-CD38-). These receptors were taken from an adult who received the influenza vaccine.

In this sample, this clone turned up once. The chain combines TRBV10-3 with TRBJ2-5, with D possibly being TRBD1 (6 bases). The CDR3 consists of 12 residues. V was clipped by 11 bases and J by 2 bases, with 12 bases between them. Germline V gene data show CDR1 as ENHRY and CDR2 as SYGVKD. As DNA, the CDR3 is TGTGCCGCCCAAGACAGGCAAGAGACCCAGTACTTC. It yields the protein CAAQDRQETQYF.

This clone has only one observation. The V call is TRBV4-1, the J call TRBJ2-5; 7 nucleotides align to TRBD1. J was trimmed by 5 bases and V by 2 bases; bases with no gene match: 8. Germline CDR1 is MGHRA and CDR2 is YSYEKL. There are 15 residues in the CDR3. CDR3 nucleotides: TGCGCCAGCAGCCAACCGACAGGGCGGTTGGAGACCCAGTACTTC. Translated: CASSQPTGRLETQYF.

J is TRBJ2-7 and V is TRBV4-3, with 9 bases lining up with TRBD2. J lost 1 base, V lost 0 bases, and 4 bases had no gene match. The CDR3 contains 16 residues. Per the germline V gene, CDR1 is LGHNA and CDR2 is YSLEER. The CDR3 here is CASSQDLLAGSYEQYF. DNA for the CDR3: TGCGCCAGCAGCCAAGATCTACTAGCGGGTTCCTACGAGCAGTACTTC.

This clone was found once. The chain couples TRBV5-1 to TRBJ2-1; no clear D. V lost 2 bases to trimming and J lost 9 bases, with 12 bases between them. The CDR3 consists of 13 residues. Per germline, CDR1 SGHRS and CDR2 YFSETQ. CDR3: CASSLVRSGEQFF. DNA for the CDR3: TGCGCCAGCAGCTTAGTTCGTAGTGGTGAGCAGTTCTTC.

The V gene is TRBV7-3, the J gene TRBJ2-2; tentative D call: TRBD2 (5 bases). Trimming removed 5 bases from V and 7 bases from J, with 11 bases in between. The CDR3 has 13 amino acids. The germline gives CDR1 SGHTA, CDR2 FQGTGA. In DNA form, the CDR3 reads TGTGCCAGCAGCCCCCCGGGGAGCGGGGAGCTGTTTTTT. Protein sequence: CASSPPGSGELFF.

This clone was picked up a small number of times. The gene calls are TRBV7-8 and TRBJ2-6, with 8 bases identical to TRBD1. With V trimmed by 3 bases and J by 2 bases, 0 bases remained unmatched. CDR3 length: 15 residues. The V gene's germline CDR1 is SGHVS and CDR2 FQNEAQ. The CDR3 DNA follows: TGTGCCAGCAGCTTGGACAGGGCTGGGGCCAACGTCCTGACTTTC. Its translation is CASSLDRAGANVLTF.

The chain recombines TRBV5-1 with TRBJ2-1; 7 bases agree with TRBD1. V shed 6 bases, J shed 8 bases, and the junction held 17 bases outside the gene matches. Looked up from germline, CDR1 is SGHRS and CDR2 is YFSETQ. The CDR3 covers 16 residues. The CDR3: CASNKGALDIDHEQFF. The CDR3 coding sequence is TGCGCCAGCAACAAGGGGGCGCTCGATATTGACCATGAGCAGTTCTTC.

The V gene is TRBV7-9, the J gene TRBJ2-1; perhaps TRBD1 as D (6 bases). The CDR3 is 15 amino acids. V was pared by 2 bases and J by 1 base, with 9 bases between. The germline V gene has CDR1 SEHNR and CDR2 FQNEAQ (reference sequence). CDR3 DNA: TGTGCCAGCAGCTTACAAGGGGGATCCTACAATGAGCAGTTCTTC. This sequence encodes CASSLQGGSYNEQFF.

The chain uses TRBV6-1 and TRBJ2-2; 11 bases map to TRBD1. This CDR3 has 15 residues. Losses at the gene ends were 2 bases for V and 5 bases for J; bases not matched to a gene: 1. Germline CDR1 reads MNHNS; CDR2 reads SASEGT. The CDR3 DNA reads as TGTGCCAGCAGTGAAAGGGACAGGGGGACCGGGGAGCTGTTTTTT. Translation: CASSERDRGTGELFF.

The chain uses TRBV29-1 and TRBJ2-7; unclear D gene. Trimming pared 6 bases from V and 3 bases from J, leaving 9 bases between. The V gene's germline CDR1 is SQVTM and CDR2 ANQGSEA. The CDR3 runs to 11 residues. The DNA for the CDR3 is TGCAGCGTAAGAAAGAACTACGAGCAGTACTTC. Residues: CSVRKNYEQYF.

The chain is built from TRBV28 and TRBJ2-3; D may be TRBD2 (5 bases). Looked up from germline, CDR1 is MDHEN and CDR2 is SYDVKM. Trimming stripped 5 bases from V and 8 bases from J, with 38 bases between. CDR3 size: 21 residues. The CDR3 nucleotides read TGTGCCAGCAGTCCCCGTCTAACTATTGGGAGCACGGCCACCTCACGGGGTACGCAGTATTTT. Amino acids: CASSPRLTIGSTATSRGTQYF.

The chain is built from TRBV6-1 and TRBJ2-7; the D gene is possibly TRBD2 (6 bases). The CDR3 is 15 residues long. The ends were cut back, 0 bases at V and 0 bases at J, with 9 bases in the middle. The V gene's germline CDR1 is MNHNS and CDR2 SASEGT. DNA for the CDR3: TGTGCCAGCAGTGAAGCGACCGGGAGCTCCTACGAGCAGTACTTC. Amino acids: CASSEATGSSYEQYF.

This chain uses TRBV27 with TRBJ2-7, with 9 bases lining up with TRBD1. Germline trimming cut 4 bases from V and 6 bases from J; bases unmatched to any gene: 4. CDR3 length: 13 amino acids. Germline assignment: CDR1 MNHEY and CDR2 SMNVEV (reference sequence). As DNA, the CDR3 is TGTGCCAGCAGTTCTACAGGGGGCCGCGAGCAGTACTTC. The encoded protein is CASSSTGGREQYF.

The CDR3 protein is CASSRVGTGGPEQYF. CDR3 nucleotides: TGTGCCAGCAGCCGGGTCGGGACAGGGGGGCCCGAGCAGTACTTC. The V call is TRBV5-5, the J call TRBJ2-7; 11 bases line up with TRBD1. V trimming: 4 bases; J trimming: 6 bases; junction bases outside the gene matches: 9. The germline V gene has CDR1 SGHKS and CDR2 YYEKEE (reference sequence). There are 15 residues in the CDR3. The whole variable domain, remainder taken from reference TRBV5-5 and TRBJ2-7, is DAGVTQSPTHLIKTRGQQVTLRCSPISGHKSVSWYQQVLGQGPQFIFQYYEKEERGRGNFPDRFSARQFPNYSSELNVNALLLGDSALYLCASSRVGTGGPEQYFGPGTRLTVT.